A selection of T cell receptor beta chains follows, all from one sample in a study of blood T cell repertoires in COVID-19. Sequencing used immunoSEQ multiplex PCR; TCRdb keeps in-frame clones, though not all of them. This sample has 170,000 or so clones, with over 80% found just once. Sample: peripheral blood. These receptors originate from a woman aged 55-70 years with acute or convalescent COVID-19. CDR3s include the opening cysteine and the closing phenylalanine or tryptophan. The order of the fields is D gene, V gene, J gene, CDR3 protein. D genes are given only for firm matches.

D: TRBD1; V: TRBV28; J: TRBJ2-1; CDR3: CASSPHPGQVERNEQFF
D: TRBD1; V: TRBV19; J: TRBJ1-4; CDR3: CASKGAPQNEKLFF
D: TRBD1; V: TRBV9; J: TRBJ1-3; CDR3: CASSVGATGGGNTIYF
D: TRBD1; V: TRBV27; J: TRBJ2-5; CDR3: CASSRGTGGGETQYF
D: TRBD2; V: TRBV10-1; J: TRBJ2-1; CDR3: CASSSQVAGTNEQFF
D: TRBD1; V: TRBV3-1/TRBV3-2; J: TRBJ1-1; CDR3: CASSLGTAWRNTEAFF
D: NA; V: TRBV5-8; J: TRBJ1-5; CDR3: CGSGAGRDQPQHF
D: NA; V: TRBV9; J: TRBJ2-1; CDR3: CASSVVGGVGSWDEQFF
D: NA; V: TRBV11-2; J: TRBJ1-1; CDR3: CASSLGQGNTEAFF
D: TRBD1; V: TRBV5-1; J: TRBJ1-6; CDR3: CASSLEGANNSPLHF
D: NA; V: TRBV7-6; J: TRBJ2-2; CDR3: CASSLLNRDVGTGELFF
D: NA; V: TRBV10-2; J: TRBJ1-1; CDR3: CASSDSGRVNTEAFF
D: TRBD2; V: TRBV5-4; J: TRBJ2-3; CDR3: CASSLRGGRPDTQYF
D: TRBD1; V: TRBV11-3; J: TRBJ2-7; CDR3: CASSLKGAGYEQYF
D: NA; V: TRBV7-9; J: TRBJ2-3; CDR3: CASSPRRAGRDTQYF
D: TRBD1; V: TRBV29-1; J: TRBJ1-1; CDR3: CSVTAGQGGTEAFF
D: NA; V: TRBV28; J: TRBJ1-2; CDR3: CASKSGGAHGYTF
D: NA; V: TRBV28; J: TRBJ1-2; CDR3: CASSLSGIGYGYTF